The rows below give T cell receptor beta chains drawn from one sample of a study of shared clonotypes between healthy human individuals. Produced via immunoSEQ multiplex PCR; TCRdb's table is partial and in-frame only. The data show over 2 million clones, 90% to 95% seen once. Specimen: naive CD4+ T cells sorted from blood. These receptor sequences come from a man younger than 35 in good health. The CDR3 runs from the conserved cysteine through the conserved F or W. A D gene is named only where the DNA matches it firmly. Clone size, where shown, is once, few, many, or a class for clones that have expanded.

cdr3_length clone_size j_call v_call d_call cdr3_aa cdr3_nt
13 - TRBJ1-6 TRBV2 TRBD1 CASTDDRVSPLHF TGTGCCAGCACCGACGACAGGGTCTCACCCCTCCACTTT
18 - TRBJ2-5 TRBV7-9 - CASSLSPGGQQYQETQYF TGTGCCAGCAGCTTATCTCCGGGGGGACAGCAGTACCAAGAGACCCAGTACTTC
15 - TRBJ2-7 TRBV11-2 TRBD2 CASSLGAGGQIEQYF TGTGCCAGCAGCCTTGGAGCGGGAGGGCAAATTGAGCAGTACTTC
15 - TRBJ2-5 TRBV11-2 TRBD1 CASSARDRAVGTQYF TGTGCCAGCAGCGCCCGGGACAGGGCCGTGGGGACCCAGTACTTC
15 - TRBJ2-2 TRBV7-9 - CASSLAQSNTGELFF TGTGCCAGCAGCTTAGCACAGTCGAACACCGGGGAGCTGTTTTTT
15 - TRBJ1-5 TRBV19 - CASSIGGGGNQPQHF TGTGCCAGTAGTATTGGAGGGGGTGGCAATCAGCCCCAGCATTTT
19 - TRBJ2-3 TRBV4-1 TRBD2 CASSQDSPVASGSTDTQYF TGCGCCAGCAGCCAAGATTCTCCCGTGGCTAGCGGTAGCACAGATACGCAGTATTTT
16 - TRBJ2-3 TRBV29-1 - CSVEDRSRATTDTQYF TGCAGCGTTGAAGATCGTAGCAGGGCTACGACAGATACGCAGTATTTT
13 - TRBJ1-2 TRBV2 TRBD1 CASSADRGNGYTF TGTGCCAGCAGCGCCGACAGGGGGAATGGCTACACCTTC
12 few TRBJ1-6 TRBV12-5 - CASGLATGHLHF TGTGCTAGTGGTTTGGCCACGGGACATCTCCACTTT
20 - TRBJ2-7 TRBV7-3 TRBD2 CASSSPSISTSGGPYYEQYF TGTGCCAGCAGCTCCCCCTCGATATCGACTAGCGGGGGGCCATACTACGAGCAGTACTTC
14 - TRBJ1-1 TRBV9 - CASSVRVGSAEAFF TGTGCCAGCAGCGTAAGGGTCGGTTCGGCTGAAGCTTTCTTT
12 many TRBJ1-1 TRBV27 - CASSFLGAEAFF TGTGCCAGCAGTTTTCTGGGGGCCGAAGCTTTCTTT
17 - TRBJ1-6 TRBV5-4 TRBD1 CASSRGTGARDNSPLHF TGTGCCAGCAGCCGAGGGACAGGGGCACGGGATAATTCACCCCTCCACTTT
14 - TRBJ2-7 TRBV29-1 - CSVGVWKDLYEQYF TGCAGCGTTGGCGTCTGGAAGGATCTCTACGAGCAGTACTTC
13 once TRBJ1-6 TRBV29-1 - CSVGVSADSPLHF TGCAGCGTTGGGGTTAGCGCTGACTCACCCCTCCACTTT
16 - TRBJ2-7 TRBV6-1 TRBD1 CASSEALRQGGHEQYF TGTGCCAGCAGTGAAGCGCTTCGACAGGGGGGCCACGAGCAGTACTTC
16 - TRBJ2-7 TRBV28 - CASSPIDRRPTYEQYF TGCGCCAGCAGTCCCATAGACAGAAGACCAACCTACGAGCAGTACTTC
14 - TRBJ2-5 TRBV5-1 - CASSYWDDQETQYF TGCGCCAGCAGCTACTGGGACGACCAAGAGACCCAGTACTTC
13 - TRBJ2-1 TRBV27 TRBD2 CASRLAGGNEQFF TGTGCCAGCAGACTAGCGGGGGGGAATGAGCAGTTCTTC
15 once TRBJ2-7 TRBV7-2 - CASSSNPTVSYEQYF TGTGCCAGCAGCTCTAATCCCACCGTCTCCTACGAGCAGTACTTC
13 - TRBJ2-5 TRBV29-1 - CSVRQGGEETQYF TGCAGCGTGCGACAGGGAGGTGAGGAGACCCAGTACTTC
16 - TRBJ2-7 TRBV5-1 TRBD2 CASSLILAGGPHEQYF TGCGCCAGCAGCTTAATACTAGCGGGAGGGCCCCACGAGCAGTACTTC
14 - TRBJ1-6 TRBV19 - CASTGGAYNSPLHF TGTGCCAGTACGGGGGGAGCCTATAATTCACCCCTCCACTTT
16 - TRBJ2-2 TRBV9 - CASTPMGQGGTGELFF TGTGCCAGCACCCCTATGGGTCAGGGAGGTACCGGGGAGCTGTTTTTT
15 - TRBJ2-7 TRBV6-5 - CASSYSLQGSYEQYF TGTGCCAGCAGTTACTCGCTTCAGGGCTCCTACGAGCAGTACTTC
15 - TRBJ2-3 TRBV4-1 TRBD2 CASSHLAGGPDTQYF TGCGCCAGCAGCCATTTAGCGGGAGGTCCAGATACGCAGTATTTT
13 - TRBJ1-1 TRBV5-4 - CASSLQGNTEAFF TGTGCCAGCAGCCTGCAGGGGAACACTGAAGCTTTCTTT
16 - TRBJ2-1 TRBV7-9 TRBD1 CASSSTAGGPYNEQFF TGTGCCAGCAGCTCCACCGCAGGGGGCCCTTACAATGAGCAGTTCTTC
15 - TRBJ1-2 TRBV10-2 - CASSAGGAYSYGYTF TGCGCCAGCAGTGCAGGAGGAGCTTACTCCTATGGCTACACCTTC
16 - TRBJ2-5 TRBV4-1 TRBD2 CASSHPSSGSRETQYF TGCGCCAGCAGCCACCCTTCTAGCGGGAGTCGAGAGACCCAGTACTTC
13 - TRBJ1-2 TRBV5-4 - CASSSGFNYGYTF TGTGCCAGCAGCTCAGGCTTTAACTATGGCTACACCTTC
16 once TRBJ1-2 TRBV7-9 TRBD1 CASSFERDRFNHGYTF TGTGCCAGCAGCTTCGAAAGGGACAGGTTTAATCATGGCTACACCTTC
13 - TRBJ2-7 TRBV6-6 - CASSLGPQGEQYF TGTGCCAGCAGTCTAGGACCCCAGGGCGAGCAGTACTTC
18 - TRBJ1-4 TRBV4-3 - CASSQDLLRWATNEKLFF TGCGCCAGCAGCCAAGATTTACTCCGTTGGGCAACTAATGAAAAACTGTTTTTT
13 - TRBJ2-7 TRBV4-3 - CADRDSGWGEQYF TGCGCAGACCGGGACTCCGGATGGGGCGAGCAGTACTTC
16 - TRBJ2-3 TRBV28 TRBD1 CASSTGGLASTDTQYF TGTGCCAGCAGTACAGGGGGGCTGGCTAGCACAGATACGCAGTATTTT
16 once TRBJ2-2 TRBV15 - CATSRGLPGNTGELFF TGTGCCACCAGCAGAGGACTTCCGGGTAACACCGGGGAGCTGTTTTTT
15 once TRBJ2-7 TRBV7-9 - CASSLGQPLTYEQYF TGTGCCAGCAGCTTAGGACAACCCCTCACCTACGAGCAGTACTTC
13 - TRBJ1-1 TRBV27 - CASSLWGRDEAFF TGTGCCAGCAGTTTATGGGGTAGGGATGAAGCTTTCTTT
13 - TRBJ1-2 TRBV19 - CASNPQKDYGYTF TGTGCCAGTAATCCTCAGAAAGACTATGGCTACACCTTC
19 - TRBJ2-2 TRBV30 TRBD1 CAWTPGTGWGQTNTGELFF TGTGCCTGGACCCCCGGGACAGGTTGGGGACAAACGAACACCGGGGAGCTGTTTTTT